A single sample is the source of the 10 T cell receptor beta chains below, sequenced in a study of low-dose radiotherapy and immunotherapy resistance in tumors. cDNA synthesis used a TRAV/TRBV-specific primer set for both chains. TCR amplification used 20 PCR cycles, a constant-region primer and a V-primer adapter. TCRdb re-analysed the reads in MiXCR, keeping a single row per CDR3 protein. The profile shows about 39,000 distinct CDR3 sequences, 20% to 25% of them singletons. Noted time point: after trial treatment. Treatment here: LDRT plus nivolumab, ipilimumab, low-dose cyclophosphamide and aspirin (RACIN trial). The sample here was PBMCs, taken after low-dose radiotherapy plus immunotherapy. The receptor set was obtained from a female donor with ovarian cancer.

The V and J genes are TRBV7-2 and TRBJ2-2; D may correspond to TRBD1 or TRBD2 (5 bases each). This CDR3 has 15 residues. V lost 2 bases, J lost 1 base, and 8 bases lay in between. Germline V gene sequence: CDR1 SGHTA, CDR2 FQGNSA. The CDR3 region is CASSLPGRNTGELFF. CDR3 bases: TGTGCCAGCAGCTTACCGGGACGGAACACCGGGGAGCTGTTTTTT.

The rearrangement joins TRBV2 to TRBJ1-5, with no clear D. V lost 3 bases to trimming and J lost 5 bases, with 5 bases between them. The CDR3 sequence is 12 residues long. Germline V gene data show CDR1 as SNHLY and CDR2 as FYNNEI. The DNA of the CDR3 is TGTGCCAGCAGTGATGAGGATCAGCCCCAGCATTTT. Translating it yields CASSDEDQPQHF.

This clonotype was seen repeatedly, ten times or more. J is TRBJ2-2 and V is TRBV15; 8 bases map to TRBD2. This CDR3 spans 18 amino acids. Per the germline V gene, CDR1 is LNHNV and CDR2 is YYDKDF (reference sequence). Trimming at V came to 1 base and at J to 2 bases, leaving 9 bases not matched to a gene. The CDR3 is CATSRVPGGPGNTGELFF. The CDR3 DNA follows: TGTGCCACCAGCAGAGTACCGGGAGGGCCGGGAAACACCGGGGAGCTGTTTTTT.

This clonotype showed up many times. The chain has TRBV6-6 and TRBJ2-3, with D tentatively TRBD2 (6 bases). CDR1 and CDR2 (germline): MNHNY, SVGAGI (reference sequence). Trimming left V 0 bases short and J 0 bases short, with 7 bases between. The CDR3 is 15 residues long. CDR3 loop: CASSYSGGSTDTQYF. CDR3 sequence (DNA): TGTGCCAGCAGTTACTCCGGGGGAAGCACAGATACGCAGTATTTT.

This clonotype was seen many times. The rearrangement uses TRBV6-5 and TRBJ1-1, with 8 bases identical to TRBD1. From germline, CDR1 is MNHEY and CDR2 SVGAGI. V lost 5 bases, J lost 0 bases, and 17 bases stayed unmatched. The CDR3 runs to 19 residues. The CDR3 region is CASSTGTGGSMGLNTEAFF. As DNA, the CDR3 is TGTGCCAGCAGTACCGGGACAGGCGGTAGTATGGGGTTGAACACTGAAGCTTTCTTT.

This clonotype rates as medium-sized (0.01 to 0.1%). V usage is TRBV28 and J usage is TRBJ2-1; D unclear. Germline-derived CDR1 and CDR2 are MDHEN and SYDVKM. The CDR3 is made up of 15 amino acids. V lost 10 bases to trimming and J lost 2 bases, with 18 bases between them. The CDR3 is CATNPAADTYNEQFF. The CDR3 DNA reads TGTGCCACCAATCCGGCGGCCGACACCTACAATGAGCAGTTCTTC.

This clonotype was counted many times. The chain uses TRBV5-1 and TRBJ2-1, with 8 bases identical to TRBD2. V lost 2 bases, J lost 7 bases, and 5 bases stayed unmatched. Germline assignment: CDR1 SGHRS and CDR2 YFSETQ. The CDR3 runs 14 residues. CDR3 in amino acids: CASSFSGKGNEQFF. The CDR3 region has the DNA TGCGCCAGCAGCTTTAGCGGGAAGGGGAATGAGCAGTTCTTC. The full variable domain, its missing parts supplied by reference TRBV5-1 and TRBJ2-1, is KAGVTQTPRYLIKTRGQQVTLSCSPISGHRSVSWYQQTPGQGLQFLFEYFSETQRNKGNFPGRFSGRQFSNSRSEMNVSTLELGDSALYLCASSFSGKGNEQFFGPGTRLTVL.

In its sample, this clonotype was seen many times. This chain connects TRBV5-4 to TRBJ1-3; D gene ambiguous. Germline-derived CDR1 and CDR2 are SGHNT and YYREEE (reference sequence). The length of the CDR3 is 12 residues. Trimming removed 4 bases from V and 4 bases from J, with 6 bases in between. The CDR3 DNA follows: TGTGCCAGCAGCCAGGACGGAAACACCATATATTTT. It specifies CASSQDGNTIYF.

In this sample, this clonotype turned up many times. This chain links TRBV7-6 with TRBJ2-1; D unclear. The CDR3 has 16 amino acids. Germline V gives CDR1 SGHVS, CDR2 FNYEAQ. The ends were cut back, 5 bases at V and 5 bases at J, with 19 bases in the middle. CDR3 in DNA: TGTGCCAGCAGCGGAACCTACTCCTTCGTTAACAATGAGCAGTTCTTC. It encodes CASSGTYSFVNNEQFF. The full variable domain, its missing parts supplied by reference TRBV7-6 and TRBJ2-1, is GAGVSQSPRYKVTKRGQDVALRCDPISGHVSLYWYRQALGQGPEFLTYFNYEAQQDKSGLPNDRFSAERPEGSISTLTIQRTEQRDSAMYRCASSGTYSFVNNEQFFGPGTRLTVL.

This clonotype appeared a few times. The V and J genes are TRBV20-1 and TRBJ1-1, with unresolved D. Germline assignment: CDR1 DFQATT and CDR2 SNEGSKA (reference sequence). With 5 bases removed from V and 1 base from J, the gap between germline ends came to 11 bases. This CDR3 region has 13 residues. Here the CDR3 reads CSAPWHQNTEAFF. The CDR3 DNA reads TGCAGTGCTCCTTGGCACCAGAACACTGAAGCTTTCTTT.